These 8 T cell receptor beta chains were sequenced from one sample in a study of Graves' ophthalmopathy and Graves' hyperthyroidism (dated by TCRdb to the late 2010s). The listed sequencing device is Illumina HiSeq 2000. TCR beta CDR3 regions were amplified from RNA transcripts for repertoire sequencing. The first round of RT-PCR was done with HTBI primers and the Qiagen OneStep RT-PCR kit, and was followed by a second round of multiplex PCR, then size selection and purification. The public reads were reanalyzed by TCRdb: fastp trimming at Q25, MiXCR alignment, in-frame beta chains only. Records with the same CDR3 protein are collapsed into one entry carrying the most frequent genes and DNA. In this sample the table shows approximately 1.2 million distinct CDR3 sequences, about two fifths of which occur a single time. Approximately 12% of the sample goes to the ten largest clones. What was sequenced was peripheral blood or thyroid tissue (not recorded which). The receptors here all came from an adult man with Graves' hyperthyroidism.

V gene TRBV29-1 combines with J gene TRBJ2-6; D unresolved. This CDR3 spans 12 amino acids. Per germline, CDR1 SQVTM and CDR2 ANQGSEA. Trimming pared 3 bases from V and 5 bases from J, leaving 5 bases between. In DNA, the CDR3 is TGCAGCGTTGAGCTTCGGGCCAACGTCCTGACTTTC. Translating gives CSVELRANVLTF.

V and J are TRBV4-1 and TRBJ1-1; D uncertain. With 1 base removed from V and 5 bases from J, the gap between germline ends came to 14 bases. The CDR3 sequence is 15 residues long. Germline V gene lookup returns CDR1 MGHRA and CDR2 YSYEKL. The CDR3 spells CASSQVSTSGTEAFF. In nucleotides, the CDR3 is TGCGCCAGCAGCCAAGTGTCCACCTCGGGGACTGAAGCTTTCTTT.

In regard to this clonotype: A much larger clone sits a single nucleotide away, making a read error possible. The chain recombines TRBV7-9 with TRBJ2-5; D is perhaps TRBD1 (7 bases). Germline CDR1 SEHNR, CDR2 FQNEAQ (reference sequence). Trimming shortened V by 5 bases and J by 4 bases, and 17 bases separated the two germline ends. The CDR3 runs 15 residues. CDR3 protein: CASSPPRGDRETQYF. The CDR3 coding sequence is TGTGCCAGCAGCCCCCCCAGGGGGGATCGAGAGACCCAGTACTTC.

With regard to this clonotype: The junction shows a germline mismatch at one end, possibly a read error. V usage is TRBV12-3 or TRBV12-4 and J usage is TRBJ2-2; 11 positions agree with TRBD1. The CDR3 contains 15 residues. Written as DNA, the CDR3 is TGTGCCAGCGGTTTTGGGACAGGGGGTCTCGGGGAGCTGTTTTTT. It yields the protein CASGFGTGGLGELFF.

As regards this clonotype: A read error may explain this, as a much larger clone is one base away. The V call is TRBV14, the J call TRBJ2-5; 7 bases agree with TRBD1. CDR3 length equals 15 residues. Germline assignment: CDR1 SGHDN and CDR2 FVKESK. Unmatched junction bases numbered 11, after V lost 5 bases and J lost 5 bases. CDR3 bases: TGTGCCAGCAGCGTCGGGACAGAGCTGAAGGAGACCCAGTACTTC. It translates to CASSVGTELKETQYF.

This clonotype appeared a few times. The chain couples TRBV4-3 to TRBJ1-1, with TRBD1 matching 7 bases. J was trimmed by 8 bases and V by 2 bases; bases with no gene match: 14. Looked up from germline, CDR1 is LGHNA and CDR2 is YSLEER. The CDR3 totals 16 residues. CDR3 amino acids: CASSQSDRVPTAEAFF. Here the CDR3 DNA reads TGCGCCAGCAGCCAAAGCGACAGGGTTCCTACGGCCGAAGCTTTCTTT.

This clonotype was counted many times. The chain uses TRBV24-1 and TRBJ2-2, with a possible D match to TRBD2 (5 bases). Trimming cost V 1 base and J 7 bases, with 18 bases left between them. Germline loops: CDR1 KGHDR, CDR2 SFDVKD. The CDR3 is 17 amino acids. CDR3 region: CATSDFSRGSLGGELFF. The CDR3, as DNA: TGTGCCACCAGTGATTTCTCCCGTGGGAGTCTCGGCGGGGAGCTGTTTTTT.

This clonotype was observed at least ten times. The V call is TRBV4-3, the J call TRBJ1-1; no reliable D call. This CDR3 has 13 residues. Germline V gene data show CDR1 as LGHNA and CDR2 as YSLEER. The V gene lost 1 base and the J gene lost 7 bases, with 10 bases spanning the gap. CDR3 region: CASSQAGQVEAFF. The CDR3 bases are TGCGCCAGCAGCCAAGCTGGCCAGGTTGAAGCTTTCTTT.